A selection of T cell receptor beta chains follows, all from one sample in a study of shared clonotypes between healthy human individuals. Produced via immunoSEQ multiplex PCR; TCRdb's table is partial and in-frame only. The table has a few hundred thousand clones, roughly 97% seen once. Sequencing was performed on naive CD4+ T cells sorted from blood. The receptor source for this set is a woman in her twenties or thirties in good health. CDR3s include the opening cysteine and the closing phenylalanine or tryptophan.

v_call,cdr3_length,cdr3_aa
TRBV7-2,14,CASSSYAAASGYTF
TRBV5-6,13,CASRSQGNYGYTF
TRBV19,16,CATGGLAGVYGGELFF
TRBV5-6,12,CASSSGVYEAFF
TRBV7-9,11,CASSFSDGYTF
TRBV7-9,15,CASHQTGTGNTEAFF
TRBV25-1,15,CASSEYGQGSYEQYF
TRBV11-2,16,CASSLDLPTRRETQYF
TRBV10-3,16,CAISESYGRVNQPQHF
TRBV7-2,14,CASSSGTETYEQYF
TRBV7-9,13,CASTLTGDYGYTF
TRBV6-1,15,CASSDQTAGNEKLFF
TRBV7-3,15,CASSPIAEAYNEQFF
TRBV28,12,CATGTTSYEQYF
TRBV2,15,CASRSGRLGQETQYF
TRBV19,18,CASSRGNPRGLAKNIQYF
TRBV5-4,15,CASSLSQGVTYEQYF
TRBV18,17,CASSRIRGSGVVNIQYF
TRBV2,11,CASSEGETQYF
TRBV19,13,CATSPQGNQPQHF
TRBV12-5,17,CASGKPTAKSSYNEQFF
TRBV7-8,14,CASSLRSLTGTQYF
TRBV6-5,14,CASSLGQAVDIQYF
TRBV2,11,CASTSGWEQFF
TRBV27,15,CASSRRQRSSYEQYF
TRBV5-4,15,CASSRDGQGVYGYTF
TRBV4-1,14,CASSSFWGTDTQYF
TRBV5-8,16,CASSLEVLSSTDTQYF
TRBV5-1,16,CASSLAALAGPYAQYF
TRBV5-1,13,CASSLEATYEQYF
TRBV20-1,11,CSAYRSDEQYF
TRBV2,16,CASSKGTSGTAYEQYF
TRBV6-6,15,CASSHRDRDNSPLHF
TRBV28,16,CASSFGPTGSYNEQFF
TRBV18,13,CASSQDFYEGYTF
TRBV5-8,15,CASSFGQGPNQPQHF
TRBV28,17,CASSLWGWREGPDEQYF
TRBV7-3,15,CASSLYDSPGTEAFF
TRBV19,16,CASSTSQRERTYEQYF
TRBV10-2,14,CASSRDREITEAFF